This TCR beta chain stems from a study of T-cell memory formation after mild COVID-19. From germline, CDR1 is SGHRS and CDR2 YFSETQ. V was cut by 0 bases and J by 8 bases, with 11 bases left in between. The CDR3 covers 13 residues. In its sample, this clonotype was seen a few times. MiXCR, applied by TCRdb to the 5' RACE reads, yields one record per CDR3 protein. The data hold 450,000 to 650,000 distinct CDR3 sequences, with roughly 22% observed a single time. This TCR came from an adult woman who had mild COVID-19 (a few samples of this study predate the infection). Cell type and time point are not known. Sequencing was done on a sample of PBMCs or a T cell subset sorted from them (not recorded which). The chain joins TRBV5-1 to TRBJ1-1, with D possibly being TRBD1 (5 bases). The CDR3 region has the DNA TGCGCCAGCAGCTTGGCGCAGGGACCGGAAGCTTTCTTT. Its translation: CASSLAQGPEAFF.